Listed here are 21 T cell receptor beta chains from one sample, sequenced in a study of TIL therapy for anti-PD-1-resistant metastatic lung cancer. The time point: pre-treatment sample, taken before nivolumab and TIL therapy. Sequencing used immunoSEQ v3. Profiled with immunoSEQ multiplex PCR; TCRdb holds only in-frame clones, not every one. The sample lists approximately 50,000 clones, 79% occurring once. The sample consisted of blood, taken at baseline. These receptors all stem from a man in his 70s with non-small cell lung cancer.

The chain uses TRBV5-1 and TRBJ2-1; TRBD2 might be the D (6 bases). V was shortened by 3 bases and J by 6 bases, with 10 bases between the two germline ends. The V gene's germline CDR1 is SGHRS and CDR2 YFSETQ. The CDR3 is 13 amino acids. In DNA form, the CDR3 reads TGCGCCAGCAGCTCGACACTAGCCAATGAGCAGTTCTTC. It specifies CASSSTLANEQFF.

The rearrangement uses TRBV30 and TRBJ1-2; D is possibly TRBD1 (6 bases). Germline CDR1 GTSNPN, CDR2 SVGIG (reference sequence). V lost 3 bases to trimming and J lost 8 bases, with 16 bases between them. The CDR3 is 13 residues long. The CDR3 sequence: CAWSSRDTRGYTF. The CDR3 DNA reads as TGTGCCTGGAGCTCCCGGGACACTCGCGGCTACACCTTC. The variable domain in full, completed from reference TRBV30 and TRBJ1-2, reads SQTIHQWPATLVQPVGSPLSLECTVEGTSNPNLYWYRQAAGRGLQLLFYSVGIGQISSEVPQNLSASRPQDRQFILSSKKLLLSDSGFYLCAWSSRDTRGYTFGSGTRLTVV.

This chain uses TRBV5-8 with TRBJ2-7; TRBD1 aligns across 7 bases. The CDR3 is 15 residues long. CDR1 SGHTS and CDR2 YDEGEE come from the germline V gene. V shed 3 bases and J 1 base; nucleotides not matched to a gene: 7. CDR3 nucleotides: TGTGCCAGCAGCTATCTTGTGACAGGGTCCTACGAGCAGTACTTC. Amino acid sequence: CASSYLVTGSYEQYF. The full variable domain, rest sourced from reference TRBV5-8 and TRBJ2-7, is EAGVTQSPTHLIKTRGQQATLRCSPISGHTSVYWYQQALGLGLQFLLWYDEGEERNRGNFPPRFSGRQFPNYSSELNVNALELEDSALYLCASSYLVTGSYEQYFGPGTRLTVT.

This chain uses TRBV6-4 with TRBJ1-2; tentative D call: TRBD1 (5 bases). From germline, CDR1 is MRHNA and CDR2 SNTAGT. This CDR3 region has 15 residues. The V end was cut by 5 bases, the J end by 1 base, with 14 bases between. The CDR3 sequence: CASSLHSGGNYGYTF. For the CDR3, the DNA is TGTGCCAGCAGTCTTCATTCGGGGGGTAACTATGGCTACACCTTC.

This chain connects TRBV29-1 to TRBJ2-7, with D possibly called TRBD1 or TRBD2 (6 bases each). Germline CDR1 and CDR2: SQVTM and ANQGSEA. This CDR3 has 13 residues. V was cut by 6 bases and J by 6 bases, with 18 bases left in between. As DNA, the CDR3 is TGCAGCGTGGAGGGGGACGGCCTGAGCGAGCAGTACTTC. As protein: CSVEGDGLSEQYF.

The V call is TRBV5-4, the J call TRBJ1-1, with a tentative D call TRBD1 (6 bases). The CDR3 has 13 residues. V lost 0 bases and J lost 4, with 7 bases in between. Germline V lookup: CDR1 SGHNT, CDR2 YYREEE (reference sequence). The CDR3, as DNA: TGTGCCAGCAGCTTGGGGGGGGCCACTGAAGCTTTCTTT. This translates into CASSLGGATEAFF.

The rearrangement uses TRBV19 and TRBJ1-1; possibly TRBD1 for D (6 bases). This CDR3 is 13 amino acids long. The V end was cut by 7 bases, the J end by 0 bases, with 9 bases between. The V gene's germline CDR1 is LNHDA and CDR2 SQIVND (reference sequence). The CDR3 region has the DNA TGTGCCAGTAATCAGGGGTTGAACACTGAAGCTTTCTTT. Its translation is CASNQGLNTEAFF.

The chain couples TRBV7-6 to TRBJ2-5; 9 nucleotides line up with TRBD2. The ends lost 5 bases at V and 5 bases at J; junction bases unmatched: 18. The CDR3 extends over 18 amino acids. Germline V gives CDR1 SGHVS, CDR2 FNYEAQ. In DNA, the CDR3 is TGTGCCAGCAGCCACACGGCGTACTACATAGCGGGAGTGGAGACCCAGTACTTC. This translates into CASSHTAYYIAGVETQYF.

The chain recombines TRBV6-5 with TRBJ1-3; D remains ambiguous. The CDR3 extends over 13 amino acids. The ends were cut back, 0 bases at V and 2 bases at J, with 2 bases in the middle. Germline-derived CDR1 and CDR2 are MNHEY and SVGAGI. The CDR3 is CASSYSAGNTIYF. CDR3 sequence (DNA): TGTGCCAGCAGTTACTCGGCTGGAAACACCATATATTTT.

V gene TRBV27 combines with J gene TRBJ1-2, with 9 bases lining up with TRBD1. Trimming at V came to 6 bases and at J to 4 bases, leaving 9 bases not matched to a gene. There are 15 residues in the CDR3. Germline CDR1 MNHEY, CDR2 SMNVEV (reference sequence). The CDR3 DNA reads TGTGCCAGCAGCGAGCCGGGACAGGGCCTCTATGGCTACACCTTC. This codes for CASSEPGQGLYGYTF.

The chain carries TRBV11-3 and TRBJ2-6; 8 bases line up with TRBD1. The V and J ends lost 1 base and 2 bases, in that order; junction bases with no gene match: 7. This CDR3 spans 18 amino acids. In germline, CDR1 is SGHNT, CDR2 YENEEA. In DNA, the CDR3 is TGTGCCAGCAGCTTAGGACAGGGGAAGGAGGCTGGGGCCAACGTCCTGACTTTC. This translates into CASSLGQGKEAGANVLTF.

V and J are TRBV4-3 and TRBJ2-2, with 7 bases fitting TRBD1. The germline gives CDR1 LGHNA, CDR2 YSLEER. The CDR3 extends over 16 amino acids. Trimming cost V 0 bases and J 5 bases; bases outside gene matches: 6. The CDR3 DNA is TGCGCCAGCAGCCAAGAAAGGGGGCTGGGGACCGGGGAGCTGTTTTTT. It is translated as CASSQERGLGTGELFF.

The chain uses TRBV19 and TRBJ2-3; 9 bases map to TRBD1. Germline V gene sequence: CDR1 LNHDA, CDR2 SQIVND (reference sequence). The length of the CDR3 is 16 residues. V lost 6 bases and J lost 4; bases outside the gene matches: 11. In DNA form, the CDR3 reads TGTGCCAGTAGGGGGGGCCCGGGACAGGGCCCAGATACGCAGTATTTT. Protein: CASRGGPGQGPDTQYF.

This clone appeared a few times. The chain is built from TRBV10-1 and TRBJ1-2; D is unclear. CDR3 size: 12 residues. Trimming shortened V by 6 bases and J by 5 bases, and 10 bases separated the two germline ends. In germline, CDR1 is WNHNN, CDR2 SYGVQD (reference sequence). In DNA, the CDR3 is TGCGCCAGCAGCGAGAAGGGTTATGGCTACACCTTC. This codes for CASSEKGYGYTF.

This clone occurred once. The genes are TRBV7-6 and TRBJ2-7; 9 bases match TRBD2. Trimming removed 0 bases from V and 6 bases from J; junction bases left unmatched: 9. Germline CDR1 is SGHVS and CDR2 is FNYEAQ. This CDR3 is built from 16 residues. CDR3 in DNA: TGTGCCAGCAGCTTAGCTAGCGGGAGAGGAAAGAGCGAGCAGTACTTC. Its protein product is CASSLASGRGKSEQYF.

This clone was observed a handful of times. The CDR3 sequence is CASSRAADQQETQYF. The CDR3 nucleotides read TGTGCCAGCAGCCGGGCGGCAGACCAGCAAGAGACCCAGTACTTC. V gene TRBV4-2 combines with J gene TRBJ2-5; D gene ambiguous. The V and J ends lost 4 bases and 2 bases respectively, with 14 bases between them. Germline values: CDR1 LGHNA, CDR2 YNFKEQ. The length of the CDR3 is 15 residues.

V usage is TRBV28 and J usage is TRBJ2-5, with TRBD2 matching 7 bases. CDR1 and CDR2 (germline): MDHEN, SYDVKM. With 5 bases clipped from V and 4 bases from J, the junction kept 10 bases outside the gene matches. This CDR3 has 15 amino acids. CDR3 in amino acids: CASSPGGSIRETQYF. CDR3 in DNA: TGTGCCAGCAGTCCCGGCGGGAGTATTCGAGAGACCCAGTACTTC.

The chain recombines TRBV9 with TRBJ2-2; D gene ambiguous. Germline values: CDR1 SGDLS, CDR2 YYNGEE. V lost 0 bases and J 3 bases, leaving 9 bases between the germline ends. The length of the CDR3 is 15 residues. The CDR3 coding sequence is TGTGCCAGCAGCGTAGAGGACCAACACACCGGGGAGCTGTTTTTT. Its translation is CASSVEDQHTGELFF.

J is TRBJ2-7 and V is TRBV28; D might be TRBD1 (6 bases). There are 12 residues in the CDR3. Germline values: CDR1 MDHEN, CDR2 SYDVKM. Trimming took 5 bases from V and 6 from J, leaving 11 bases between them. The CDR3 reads CASSQARGEQYF. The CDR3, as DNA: TGTGCCAGCAGTCAAGCCAGGGGCGAGCAGTACTTC.

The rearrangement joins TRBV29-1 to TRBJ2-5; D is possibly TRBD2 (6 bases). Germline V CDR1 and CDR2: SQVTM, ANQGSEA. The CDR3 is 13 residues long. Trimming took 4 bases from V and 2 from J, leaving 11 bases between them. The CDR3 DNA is TGCAGCGTTGCGCGGGAATGGCAAGAGACCCAGTACTTC. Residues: CSVAREWQETQYF.

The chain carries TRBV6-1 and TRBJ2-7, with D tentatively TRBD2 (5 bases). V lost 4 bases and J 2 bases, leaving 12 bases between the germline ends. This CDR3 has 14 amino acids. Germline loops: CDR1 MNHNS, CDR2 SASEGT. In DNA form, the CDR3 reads TGTGCCAGCAGTGTTGGAGGCCCAACCTACGAGCAGTACTTC. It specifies CASSVGGPTYEQYF.